This T cell receptor beta chain was found in a study of control samples from healthy donors and cancer patients. Germline assignment: CDR1 SQVTM and CDR2 ANQGSEA. Trimming cost V 4 bases and J 2 bases, with 2 bases left between them. The CDR3 loop spans 10 amino acids. This clone was observed a few times. Profiled with immunoSEQ multiplex PCR; TCRdb holds only in-frame clones, not every one. The sample has some 120,000 clones; 80% to 90% are singletons. Sequencing used blood. The chain links TRBV29-1 to TRBJ1-1; D gene uncertain. The sequence derives from a man in his forties in good health. Here the CDR3 reads CSVGNTEAFF. The DNA of the CDR3 is TGCAGCGTTGGAAACACTGAAGCTTTCTTT.